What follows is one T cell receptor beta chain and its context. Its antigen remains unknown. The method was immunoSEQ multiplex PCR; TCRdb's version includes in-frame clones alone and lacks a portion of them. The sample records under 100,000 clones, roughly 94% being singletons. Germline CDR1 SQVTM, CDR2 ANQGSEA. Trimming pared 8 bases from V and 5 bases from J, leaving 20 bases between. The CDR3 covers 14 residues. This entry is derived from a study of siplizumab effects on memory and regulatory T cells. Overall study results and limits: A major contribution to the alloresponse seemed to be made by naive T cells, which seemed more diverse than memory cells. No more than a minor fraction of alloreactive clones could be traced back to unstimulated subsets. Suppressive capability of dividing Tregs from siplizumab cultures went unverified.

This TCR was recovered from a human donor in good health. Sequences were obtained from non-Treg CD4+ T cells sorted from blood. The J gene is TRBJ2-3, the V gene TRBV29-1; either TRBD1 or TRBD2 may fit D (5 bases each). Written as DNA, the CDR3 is TGCAGCTCCCGGGGACCAAGAACGGGAGATACGCAGTATTTT. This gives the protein CSSRGPRTGDTQYF.